Each of the 13 T cell receptor beta chains below was sequenced from the same sample in a study of cytomegalovirus exposure and HLA in healthy donors. The PCR was carried out with 60 Vbeta primers and 13 Jbeta primers. The repertoire was sequenced with immunoSEQ multiplex PCR; TCRdb's copy has only in-frame clones and lacks some. The repertoire includes about 120,000 clones, over 75% of them detected once, and 3.7% sits in the top ten. The source material was PBMCs. Receptors originate from a human donor in good health.

The chain joins TRBV28 to TRBJ1-5; D may be TRBD1 (5 bases). Germline V gene sequence: CDR1 MDHEN, CDR2 SYDVKM. V was cut by 4 bases and J by 4 bases, with 11 bases left in between. The CDR3 consists of 14 residues. The CDR3 loop is CASSSPQGNQPQHF. CDR3 coding DNA: TGTGCCAGCAGTTCCCCTCAGGGTAATCAGCCCCAGCATTTT.

This clone occurred a few times. The chain uses TRBV7-9 and TRBJ2-1; 8 nucleotides align to TRBD2. This CDR3 is 15 amino acids long. Trimming took 9 bases from V and 4 from J; bases not matched to a gene: 11. Germline CDR1 reads SEHNR; CDR2 reads FQNEAQ (reference sequence). As DNA, the CDR3 is TGTGCCAGTCAGCCGGACAGCGGGAGATACAATGAGCAGTTCTTC. Encoded protein: CASQPDSGRYNEQFF.

This rearrangement joins TRBV15 to TRBJ1-1, with 8 nucleotides matching TRBD1. CDR3 size: 15 residues. The V and J ends lost 2 bases and 1 base, in that order; junction bases with no gene match: 3. Per the germline V gene, CDR1 is LNHNV and CDR2 is YYDKDF (reference sequence). In nucleotides, the CDR3 is TGTGCCACCAGCAGAACCGGGACAGGGAACACTGAAGCTTTCTTT. Encoded protein: CATSRTGTGNTEAFF.

The rearrangement links TRBV7-3 to TRBJ2-1, with TRBD2 matching over 7 bases. This CDR3 is 17 amino acids long. Germline V gives CDR1 SGHTA, CDR2 FQGTGA. J lost 7 bases, V lost 4 bases, and 16 bases had no gene match. The CDR3 bases are TGTGCCAGCAGCTCTCAACCCGCGGGAGTGGGTGTTAATGAGCAGTTCTTC. It is translated as CASSSQPAGVGVNEQFF.

This chain uses TRBV5-5 with TRBJ2-3; 8 nucleotides agree with TRBD1. With 4 bases clipped from V and 3 bases from J, the junction kept 4 bases outside the gene matches. The germline V gene has CDR1 SGHKS and CDR2 YYEKEE (reference sequence). This CDR3 comprises 14 residues. This CDR3 reads CASSTGQGTDTQYF. The CDR3, as DNA: TGTGCCAGCAGCACAGGACAGGGAACAGATACGCAGTATTTT.

This clone was seen a few times. The J gene is TRBJ2-2, the V gene TRBV6-5; weak D call: TRBD2 (6 bases). The CDR3 spans 13 residues. The V gene's germline CDR1 is MNHEY and CDR2 SVGAGI. Trimming pared 10 bases from V and 7 bases from J, leaving 16 bases between. The CDR3 DNA reads TGTGCCACTTCAGGAGGAGGGTACGGGGAGCTGTTTTTT. Protein product: CATSGGGYGELFF.

V and J are TRBV6-5 and TRBJ1-1; D is possibly TRBD1 (5 bases). This CDR3 comprises 14 residues. V dropped 7 bases and J dropped 5 bases, with 17 bases sitting between them. Germline assignment: CDR1 MNHEY and CDR2 SVGAGI. The CDR3 region is CASTGPKGVTEAFF. The CDR3 nucleotides are TGTGCCAGCACCGGACCCAAAGGGGTTACTGAAGCTTTCTTT.

The chain carries TRBV28 and TRBJ1-1; D not certain. V lost 7 bases to trimming and J lost 0 bases, with 9 bases between them. Per germline, CDR1 MDHEN and CDR2 SYDVKM. The CDR3 is 13 residues long. Here the CDR3 reads CASTRVLNTEAFF. DNA for the CDR3: TGTGCCAGCACGCGGGTCCTGAACACTGAAGCTTTCTTT. Full variable domain (rest looked up from reference TRBV28 and TRBJ1-1): DVKVTQSSRYLVKRTGEKVFLECVQDMDHENMFWYRQDPGLGLRLIYFSYDVKMKEKGDIPEGYSVSREKKERFSLILESASTNQTSMYLCASTRVLNTEAFFGQGTRLTVV.

CDR3 region: CASSSRTGVGGYTF. The DNA for the CDR3 is TGTGCCAGCAGCTCCCGGACAGGGGTGGGTGGCTACACCTTC. The V and J genes are TRBV9 and TRBJ1-2, with 9 bases aligning to TRBD1. V gave up 4 bases and J gave up 7 bases; unmatched junction bases: 8. This CDR3 has 14 amino acids. CDR1 is SGDLS, CDR2 YYNGEE, per germline.

This rearrangement joins TRBV6-6 to TRBJ2-7; no reliable D call. This CDR3 has 14 amino acids. Germline V gene lookup returns CDR1 MNHNY and CDR2 SVGAGI (reference sequence). V was pared by 7 bases and J by 0 bases, with 13 bases between. CDR3 protein: CASKVELTSYEQYF. As DNA, the CDR3 is TGTGCCAGCAAGGTGGAGTTGACCTCCTACGAGCAGTACTTC.

The chain joins TRBV6-5 to TRBJ2-7; 9 nucleotides agree with TRBD2. The V segment lost 8 bases and the J segment 5 bases; nucleotides outside the gene matches: 10. Germline loops: CDR1 MNHEY, CDR2 SVGAGI. This CDR3 is built from 14 residues. CDR3 loop: CASRKTSGGDEQYF. In DNA, the CDR3 is TGTGCCAGCCGAAAGACTAGCGGAGGGGACGAGCAGTACTTC.

CDR3 loop: CASSYGGPPEQFF. In DNA form, the CDR3 reads TGTGCCAGCAGTTACGGCGGCCCCCCTGAGCAGTTCTTC. The rearrangement joins TRBV6-5 to TRBJ2-1, with unresolved D. This CDR3 is 13 amino acids long. V shed 2 bases and J shed 9 bases, with 11 bases lying between them. The germline V gene has CDR1 MNHEY and CDR2 SVGAGI.

V and J are TRBV29-1 and TRBJ2-3, with 9 bases matching TRBD2. Germline lookup yields CDR1 SQVTM and CDR2 ANQGSEA. The CDR3 length is 20 residues. The V and J ends lost 5 bases and 4 bases, in that order; junction bases with no gene match: 25. Here the CDR3 DNA reads TGCAGCGTTTCCGTCTGGCCTCCCGGGACTAGCCCTGCGTCGGCAGATACGCAGTATTTT. Translated, it gives CSVSVWPPGTSPASADTQYF.